This is a list of T cell receptor beta chains from one sample in a study of T cell responses to AZD1222 COVID-19 vaccine. The repertoire was sequenced with immunoSEQ multiplex PCR; TCRdb's copy has only in-frame clones and lacks some. The data hold approximately 220,000 clones, with roughly 91% observed a single time. This specimen was peripheral blood, taken on day 0 of MenACWY control vaccination. The receptors here all came from an adult in good health. Both conserved end residues are part of each CDR3. The D gene is left open where the match is weak.

j_gene | d_gene | v_gene | CDR3aa | CDR3nt
TRBJ1-5 | NA | TRBV30 | CAWSQKLYGNQPQHF | TGTGCCTGGAGCCAAAAGCTATATGGCAATCAGCCCCAGCATTTT
TRBJ1-1 | NA | TRBV18 | CASSPPNRARTEAFF | TGTGCCAGCTCACCCCCTAACAGGGCTCGCACTGAAGCTTTCTTT
TRBJ1-1 | TRBD1 | TRBV7-9 | CASSFRQGGTEAFF | TGTGCCAGCAGCTTCCGACAGGGTGGCACTGAAGCTTTCTTT
TRBJ1-1 | NA | TRBV5-1 | CASSVGTTMNTEAFF | TGCGCCAGCAGCGTCGGGACAACGATGAACACTGAAGCTTTCTTT
TRBJ1-1 | TRBD1 | TRBV5-5 | CASSWTGGAGEAFF | TGTGCCAGCAGCTGGACAGGGGGCGCGGGTGAAGCTTTCTTT
TRBJ2-3 | NA | TRBV18 | CASSPPTLNTQYF | TGTGCCAGCTCACCACCAACGTTAAATACGCAGTATTTT
TRBJ1-5 | NA | TRBV5-4 | CASSLMGGSSNQPQHF | TGTGCCAGCAGCTTGATGGGGGGGTCGAGCAATCAGCCCCAGCATTTT
TRBJ2-5 | TRBD2 | TRBV10-3 | CAISVSLAGGKGETQYF | TGTGCCATCAGTGTTTCACTAGCGGGGGGCAAGGGAGAGACCCAGTACTTC
TRBJ2-5 | NA | TRBV11-2 | CASSPPARQETQYF | TGTGCCAGCAGCCCGCCGGCCAGACAAGAGACCCAGTACTTC
TRBJ1-1 | NA | TRBV6-5 | CASRTQNTEAFF | TGTGCCAGCAGGACTCAAAACACTGAAGCTTTCTTT
TRBJ2-2 | NA | TRBV30 | CAWSGILGGELFF | TGTGCCTGGAGTGGGATCCTAGGGGGGGAGCTGTTTTTT
TRBJ1-2 | NA | TRBV5-5 | CASSAGTARGDGYTF | TGTGCCAGCAGCGCCGGGACCGCGAGAGGAGATGGCTACACCTTC
TRBJ1-5 | NA | TRBV2 | CALGIGGPSNQPQHF | TGTGCCCTTGGTATCGGGGGGCCCAGCAATCAGCCCCAGCATTTT
TRBJ1-3 | NA | TRBV6-5 | CASSYSQTHSGNTIYF | TGTGCCAGCAGTTACTCCCAGACACACTCTGGAAACACCATATATTTT
TRBJ1-1 | NA | TRBV7-2 | CASSLPLRGQGNTEAFF | TGTGCCAGCAGCTTACCCCTACGAGGGCAGGGTAACACTGAAGCTTTCTTT
TRBJ1-6 | TRBD1 | TRBV7-2 | CASSSFLDRGLRSPLHF | TGTGCCAGCAGCTCGTTCTTGGACAGGGGGCTACGCTCACCCCTCCACTTT
TRBJ2-5 | TRBD1 | TRBV19 | CASSLQGWETQYF | TGTGCCAGTAGTCTACAGGGGTGGGAGACCCAGTACTTC